The present TCR beta chain was sequenced within a study of response to subunit inactivated influenza vaccine. Whole-study findings and limits: There was a suggestion from the authors that each seasonal influenza vaccination recruits few new T cells.

With respect to this clonotype: As yet, its antigen is unknown.

V gave up 2 bases and J gave up 4 bases, with 12 bases separating them. From germline, CDR1 is DFQATT and CDR2 SNEGSKA (reference sequence). This CDR3 spans 14 amino acids. One entry per CDR3 protein results from TCRdb running MiXCR on the RT-PCR reads. Among roughly 500,000 distinct CDR3 sequences, approximately 24% were seen once, and the ten largest hold approximately 1.9%. The chain uses TRBV20-1 and TRBJ1-5; the D gene is possibly TRBD1 (6 bases). This material consisted of CD4+ T cells sorted from PBMCs, taken more than 4 days after vaccination. The clonotype originates from a man between 50 and 59 years old who received an inactivated influenza vaccine. The DNA for the CDR3 is TGCAGTGCTAGAATGGGGGGGGCTAATCAGCCCCAGCATTTT. This encodes CSARMGGANQPQHF.